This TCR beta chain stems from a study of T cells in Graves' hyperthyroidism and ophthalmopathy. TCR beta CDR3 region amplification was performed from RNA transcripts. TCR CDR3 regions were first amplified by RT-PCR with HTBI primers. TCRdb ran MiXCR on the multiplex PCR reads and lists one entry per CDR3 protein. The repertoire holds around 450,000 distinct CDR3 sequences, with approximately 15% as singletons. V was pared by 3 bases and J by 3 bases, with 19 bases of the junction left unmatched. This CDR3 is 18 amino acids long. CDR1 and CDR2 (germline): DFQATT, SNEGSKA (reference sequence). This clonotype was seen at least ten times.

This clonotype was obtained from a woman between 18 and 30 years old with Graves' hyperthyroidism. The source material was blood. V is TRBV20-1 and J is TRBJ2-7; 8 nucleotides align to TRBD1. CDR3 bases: TGCAGTGCTAGGCTTCTGTCGGACAGGGAGAAGCCGGGCTACGAGCAGTACTTC. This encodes CSARLLSDREKPGYEQYF.